The 15 T cell receptor beta chains below come from one sample, sequenced in a study of blood T cell repertoires in COVID-19. Measured with immunoSEQ multiplex PCR; TCRdb has only the in-frame clones, and not every one. The table records roughly 500,000 clones, 75% to 90% of them present only once. The sequencing sample was made of peripheral blood. These receptors came from a man between 18 and 35 years old with COVID-19, enrolled during active disease.

The chain combines TRBV27 with TRBJ2-5, with TRBD2 matching 9 bases. This CDR3 contains 16 residues. CDR1 and CDR2 from the germline V gene are MNHEY and SMNVEV (reference sequence). V gave up 5 bases and J gave up 3 bases; unmatched junction bases: 10. In DNA, the CDR3 is TGTGCCAGCAGTGGGACAGAGCGGGGGGCCAAAGAGACCCAGTACTTC. Its translation is CASSGTERGAKETQYF.

The chain recombines TRBV9 with TRBJ2-7; a weak D match, TRBD1 (6 bases). Looked up from germline, CDR1 is SGDLS and CDR2 is YYNGEE. This CDR3 region has 13 residues. Between the trimmed V and J ends, which lost 2 bases and 7 bases, there was a span of 13 bases. The CDR3 is CASSVGAAREQYF. DNA for the CDR3: TGTGCCAGCAGCGTGGGGGCCGCTCGGGAGCAGTACTTC.

This clone has a single count. This chain connects TRBV5-1 to TRBJ1-2; 7 bases agree with TRBD1. The junction had 11 bases not matched to a gene; V was cut back by 7 bases and J by 5 bases. The CDR3 is made up of 14 amino acids. Germline values: CDR1 SGHRS, CDR2 YFSETQ. This chain's CDR3 is CASGPTGFSYGYTF. The CDR3 coding sequence is TGCGCCAGCGGCCCGACAGGGTTCTCTTATGGCTACACCTTC.

The rearrangement links TRBV6-1 to TRBJ2-7, with D unresolved. The CDR3 is made up of 13 amino acids. Per germline, CDR1 MNHNS and CDR2 SASEGT. The V and J ends lost 2 bases and 3 bases respectively, with 8 bases between them. DNA for the CDR3: TGTGCCAGCAGTGAATATGGCAACTACGAGCAGTACTTC. As protein: CASSEYGNYEQYF.

This chain links TRBV30 with TRBJ2-5; D may be TRBD2 (5 bases). Germline CDR1 GTSNPN, CDR2 SVGIG (reference sequence). Trimming removed 5 bases from V and 5 bases from J, with 24 bases in between. This CDR3 spans 16 amino acids. The CDR3 spells CAWEKPWASSGETQYF. CDR3 DNA: TGTGCCTGGGAAAAACCCTGGGCCTCATCGGGGGAGACCCAGTACTTC.

The CDR3 reads CASSLEGALNTEAFF. Here the CDR3 DNA reads TGTGCCAGCAGCTTGGAAGGGGCCTTGAACACTGAAGCTTTCTTT. The chain uses TRBV5-4 and TRBJ1-1, with D possibly matching TRBD1 (5 bases). The germline V and J ends were trimmed by 0 bases and 0 bases, with 9 bases remaining between them. CDR3 length: 15 amino acids. Germline CDR1 is SGHNT and CDR2 is YYREEE (reference sequence).

The rearrangement uses TRBV15 and TRBJ2-2; no firm D call. The germline CDR1 and CDR2 sequences are LNHNV and YYDKDF (reference sequence). This CDR3 contains 12 residues. V shed 9 bases and J shed 5 bases, with 10 bases lying between them. The CDR3 sequence is CATQRRTGELFF. The CDR3 DNA is TGTGCCACTCAGAGGCGAACCGGGGAGCTGTTTTTT.

The genes are TRBV12-3 or TRBV12-4 and TRBJ1-2; D is uncertain. The V gene lost 4 bases and the J gene lost 6 bases, with 9 bases spanning the gap. The CDR3 is 12 residues long. The CDR3 is CASSWATNGYTF. The CDR3 coding sequence is TGTGCCAGCAGTTGGGCCACGAATGGCTACACCTTC.

A few counts support this clone. The chain recombines TRBV5-5 with TRBJ2-7; 9 bases line up with TRBD2. The CDR3 is 17 amino acids. The ends lost 4 bases at V and 5 bases at J; junction bases unmatched: 16. The germline V gene encodes CDR1 SGHKS and CDR2 YYEKEE (reference sequence). The CDR3 DNA is TGTGCCAGCAGCCCCCAGAGTCGGGCGGGGGGGAGAAACGAGCAGTACTTC. This gives the protein CASSPQSRAGGRNEQYF.

With regard to this clone: Within the sample, other DNA sequences also encode this same CDR3. The J gene is TRBJ1-6, the V gene TRBV5-1; TRBD1 matches at 10 bases. The J segment lost 9 bases and the V segment lost 4 bases, leaving 4 bases of the junction unmatched. The germline gives CDR1 SGHRS, CDR2 YFSETQ. The CDR3 contains 14 residues. The CDR3, as DNA: TGCGCCAGCAGCCCTGGGACAGGGGCTTCACCCCTCCACTTT. It translates to CASSPGTGASPLHF.

V usage is TRBV5-6 and J usage is TRBJ2-1; 7 bases fit TRBD1. Trimming took 1 base from V and 10 from J; bases not matched to a gene: 8. Germline values: CDR1 SGHDT, CDR2 YYEEEE. The CDR3 extends over 14 amino acids. The DNA for the CDR3 is TGTGCCAGCAGCTTGAGAACAGGGGCAGGGGAGCAGTTCTTC. It is translated as CASSLRTGAGEQFF.

The chain is built from TRBV6-1 and TRBJ1-2; TRBD1 aligns across 10 bases. The junction had 10 bases not matched to a gene; V was cut back by 4 bases and J by 5 bases. The CDR3 contains 16 residues. Per the germline V gene, CDR1 is MNHNS and CDR2 is SASEGT. In nucleotides, the CDR3 is TGTGCCAGCAGTGGAGGGGGGGACAGGGGCCTTTATGGCTACACCTTC. This codes for CASSGGGDRGLYGYTF.

This clone has only one observation. The rearrangement uses TRBV10-2 and TRBJ1-5; unclear D gene. Trimming stripped 3 bases from V and 7 bases from J, with 7 bases between. The V gene's germline CDR1 is WSHSY and CDR2 SAAADI. CDR3 size: 12 residues. CDR3 nucleotide sequence: TGCGCCAGCAGTGAAGCGGAGCAGCCCCAGCATTTT. Its protein product is CASSEAEQPQHF.

The chain recombines TRBV3-1 (or the pseudogene TRBV3-2) with TRBJ2-7, with 7 bases that match TRBD2. J was trimmed by 3 bases and V by 3 bases; bases with no gene match: 8. Germline V gives CDR1 LGHDT, CDR2 YNNKEL (reference sequence). The CDR3 length is 15 residues. The CDR3 nucleotides are TGTGCCAGCAGCCATGCGGGGGATTGGGACTACGAGCAGTACTTC. Its translation: CASSHAGDWDYEQYF.

V gene TRBV29-1 combines with J gene TRBJ1-1; 8 bases are shared with TRBD1. Per germline, CDR1 SQVTM and CDR2 ANQGSEA. V lost 4 bases to trimming and J lost 4 bases; unmatched junction nucleotides: 5. This CDR3 region has 13 residues. The CDR3: CSVGTGRTTEAFF. As DNA, the CDR3 is TGCAGCGTTGGGACAGGGCGAACCACTGAAGCTTTCTTT.